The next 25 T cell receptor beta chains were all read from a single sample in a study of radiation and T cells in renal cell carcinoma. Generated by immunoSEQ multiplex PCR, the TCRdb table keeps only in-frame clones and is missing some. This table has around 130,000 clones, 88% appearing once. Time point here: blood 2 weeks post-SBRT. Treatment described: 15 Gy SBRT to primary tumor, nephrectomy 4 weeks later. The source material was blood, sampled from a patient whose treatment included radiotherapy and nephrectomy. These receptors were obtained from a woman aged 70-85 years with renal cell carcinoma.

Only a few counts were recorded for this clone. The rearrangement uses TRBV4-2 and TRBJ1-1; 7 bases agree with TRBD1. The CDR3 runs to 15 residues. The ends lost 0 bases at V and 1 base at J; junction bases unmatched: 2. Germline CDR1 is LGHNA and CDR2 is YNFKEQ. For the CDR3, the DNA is TGTGCCAGCAGCCAAGAGGCAGGGGGGAACACTGAAGCTTTCTTT. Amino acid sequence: CASSQEAGGNTEAFF.

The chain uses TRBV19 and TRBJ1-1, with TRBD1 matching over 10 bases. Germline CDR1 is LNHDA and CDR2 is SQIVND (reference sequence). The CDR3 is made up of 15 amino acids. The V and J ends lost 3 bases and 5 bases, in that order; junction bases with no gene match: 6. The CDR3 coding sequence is TGTGCCAGTAGTATCGGAGGGACAGGGGAGACTGAAGCTTTCTTT. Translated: CASSIGGTGETEAFF.

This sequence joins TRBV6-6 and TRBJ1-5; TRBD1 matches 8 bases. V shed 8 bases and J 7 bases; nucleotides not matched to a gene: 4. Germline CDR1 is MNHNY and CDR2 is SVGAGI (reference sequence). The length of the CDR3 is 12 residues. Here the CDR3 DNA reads TGTGCCAGCCTCACAGGGGGACAGCCCCAGCATTTT. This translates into CASLTGGQPQHF.

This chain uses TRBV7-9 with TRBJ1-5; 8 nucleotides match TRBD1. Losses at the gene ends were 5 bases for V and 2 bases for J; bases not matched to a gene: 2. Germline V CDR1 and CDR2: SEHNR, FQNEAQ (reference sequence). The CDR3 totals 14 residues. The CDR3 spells CASSGTGGNQPQHF. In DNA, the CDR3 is TGTGCCAGCAGCGGGACAGGTGGCAATCAGCCCCAGCATTTT.

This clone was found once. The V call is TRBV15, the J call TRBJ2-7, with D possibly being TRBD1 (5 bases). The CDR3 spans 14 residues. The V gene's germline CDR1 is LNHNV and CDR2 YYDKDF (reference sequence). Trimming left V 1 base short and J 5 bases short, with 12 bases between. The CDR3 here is CATSRGRVADEQYF. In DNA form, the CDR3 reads TGTGCCACCAGCAGAGGCAGGGTTGCAGACGAGCAGTACTTC.

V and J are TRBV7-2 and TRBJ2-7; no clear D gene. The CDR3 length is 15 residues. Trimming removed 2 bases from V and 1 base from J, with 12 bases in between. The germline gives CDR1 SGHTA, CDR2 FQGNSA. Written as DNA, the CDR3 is TGTGCCAGCAGCTTAAACGGCCAGGCTTCCTACGAGCAGTACTTC. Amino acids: CASSLNGQASYEQYF.

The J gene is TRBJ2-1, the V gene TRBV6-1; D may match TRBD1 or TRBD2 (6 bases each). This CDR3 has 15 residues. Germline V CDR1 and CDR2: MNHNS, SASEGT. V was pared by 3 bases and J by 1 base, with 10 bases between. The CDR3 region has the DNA TGTGCCAGCAGTGACGGGGGCTATTCCTACAATGAGCAGTTCTTC. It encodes CASSDGGYSYNEQFF.

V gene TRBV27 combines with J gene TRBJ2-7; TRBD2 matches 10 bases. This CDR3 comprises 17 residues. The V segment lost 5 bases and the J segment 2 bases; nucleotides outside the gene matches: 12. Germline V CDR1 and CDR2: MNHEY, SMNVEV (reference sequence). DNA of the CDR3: TGTGCCAGCAGTCCTCCGGGGGTAGCGGGGGGTCCCTACGAGCAGTACTTC. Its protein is CASSPPGVAGGPYEQYF.

CDR3 sequence (DNA): TGTGCCAGTAGTGCCCCTAGCGGGGGGGTCACAGATACGCAGTATTTT. Protein product: CASSAPSGGVTDTQYF. V gene TRBV19 combines with J gene TRBJ2-3; TRBD2 matches 12 bases. V dropped 5 bases and J dropped 2; count of bases not matched to a gene: 5. The CDR3 has 16 residues. CDR1 is LNHDA and CDR2 is SQIVND in the germline V gene (reference sequence).

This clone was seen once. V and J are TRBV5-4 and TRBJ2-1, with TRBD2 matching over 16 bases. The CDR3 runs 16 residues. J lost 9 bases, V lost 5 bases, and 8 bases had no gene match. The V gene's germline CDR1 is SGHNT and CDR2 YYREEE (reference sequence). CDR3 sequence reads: CASRSGTSGGASEQFF. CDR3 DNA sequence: TGTGCCAGCAGATCCGGGACTAGCGGGGGGGCGAGTGAGCAGTTCTTC.

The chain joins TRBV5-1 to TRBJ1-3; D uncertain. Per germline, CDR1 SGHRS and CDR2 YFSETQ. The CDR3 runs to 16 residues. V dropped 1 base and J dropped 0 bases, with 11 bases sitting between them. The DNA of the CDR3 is TGCGCCAGCAGCTTGAACGGCGGACTCTCTGGAAACACCATATATTTT. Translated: CASSLNGGLSGNTIYF.

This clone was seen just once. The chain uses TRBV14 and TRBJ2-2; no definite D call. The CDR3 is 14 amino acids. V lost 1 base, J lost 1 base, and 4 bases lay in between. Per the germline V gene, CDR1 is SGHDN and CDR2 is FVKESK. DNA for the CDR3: TGTGCCAGCAGCCAAGTTATGAACACCGGGGAGCTGTTTTTT. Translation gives CASSQVMNTGELFF.

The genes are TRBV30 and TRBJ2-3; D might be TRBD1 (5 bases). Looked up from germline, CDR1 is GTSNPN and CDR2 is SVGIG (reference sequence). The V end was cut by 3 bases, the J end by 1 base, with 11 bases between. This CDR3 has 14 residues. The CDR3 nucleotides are TGTGCCTGGAGGGGGCATGGGGGCACAGATACGCAGTATTTT. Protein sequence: CAWRGHGGTDTQYF.

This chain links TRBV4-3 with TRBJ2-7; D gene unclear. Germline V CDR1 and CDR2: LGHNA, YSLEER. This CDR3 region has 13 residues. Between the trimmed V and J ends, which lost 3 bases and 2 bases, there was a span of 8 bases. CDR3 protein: CASSQGKTYEQYF. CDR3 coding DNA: TGCGCCAGCAGCCAGGGGAAGACCTACGAGCAGTACTTC.

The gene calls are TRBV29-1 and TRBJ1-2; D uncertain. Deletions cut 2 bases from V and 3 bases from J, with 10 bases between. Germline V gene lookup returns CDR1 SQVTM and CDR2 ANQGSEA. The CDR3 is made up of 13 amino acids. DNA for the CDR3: TGCAGCGTTGAACAGGCAATGGACTATGGCTACACCTTC. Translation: CSVEQAMDYGYTF.

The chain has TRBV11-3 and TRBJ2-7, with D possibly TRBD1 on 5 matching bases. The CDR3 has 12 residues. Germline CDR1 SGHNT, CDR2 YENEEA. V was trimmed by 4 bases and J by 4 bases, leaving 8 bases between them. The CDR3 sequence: CASSSSGYEQYF. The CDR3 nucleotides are TGTGCCAGCAGCTCTTCAGGGTACGAGCAGTACTTC.

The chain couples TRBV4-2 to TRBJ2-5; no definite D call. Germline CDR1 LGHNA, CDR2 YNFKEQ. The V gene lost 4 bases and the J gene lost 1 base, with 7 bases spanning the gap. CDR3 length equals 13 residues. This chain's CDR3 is CASSPGSQETQYF. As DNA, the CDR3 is TGTGCCAGCAGCCCTGGAAGCCAAGAGACCCAGTACTTC.

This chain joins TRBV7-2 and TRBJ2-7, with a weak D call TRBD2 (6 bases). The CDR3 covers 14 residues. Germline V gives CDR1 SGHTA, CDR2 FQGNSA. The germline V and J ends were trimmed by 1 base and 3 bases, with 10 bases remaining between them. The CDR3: CASSLDRGNYEQYF. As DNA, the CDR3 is TGTGCCAGCAGCTTAGATCGCGGGAACTACGAGCAGTACTTC. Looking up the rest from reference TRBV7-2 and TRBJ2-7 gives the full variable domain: GAGVSQSPSNKVTEKGKDVELRCDPISGHTALYWYRQSLGQGLEFLIYFQGNSAPDKSGLPSDRFSAERTGGSVSTLTIQRTQQEDSAVYLCASSLDRGNYEQYFGPGTRLTVT.

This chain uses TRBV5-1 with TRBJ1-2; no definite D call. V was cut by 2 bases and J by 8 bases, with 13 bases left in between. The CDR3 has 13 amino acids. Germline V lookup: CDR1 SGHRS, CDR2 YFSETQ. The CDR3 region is CASSFTFSGGYTF. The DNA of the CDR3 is TGCGCCAGCAGCTTTACTTTCTCGGGCGGCTACACCTTC.

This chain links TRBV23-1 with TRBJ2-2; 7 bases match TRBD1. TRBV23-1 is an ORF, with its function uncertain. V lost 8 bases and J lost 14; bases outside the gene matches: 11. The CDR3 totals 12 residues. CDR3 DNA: TGCGCCAGCGGGAACCTAAGGGGGCGACTGTTTTTT. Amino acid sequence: CASGNLRGRLFF.

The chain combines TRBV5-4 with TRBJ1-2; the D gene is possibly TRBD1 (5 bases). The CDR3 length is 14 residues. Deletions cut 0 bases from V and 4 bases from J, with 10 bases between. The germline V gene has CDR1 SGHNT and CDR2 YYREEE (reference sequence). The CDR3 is CASSLGGATYGYTF. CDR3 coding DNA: TGTGCCAGCAGCTTGGGTGGGGCTACCTATGGCTACACCTTC.

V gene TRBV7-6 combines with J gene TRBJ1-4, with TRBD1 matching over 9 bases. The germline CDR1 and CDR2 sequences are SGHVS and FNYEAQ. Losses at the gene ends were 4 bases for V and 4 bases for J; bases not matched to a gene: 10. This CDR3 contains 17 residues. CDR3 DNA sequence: TGTGCCAGCAGCTCGGGACAGGGTCACGCGGATAATGAAAAACTGTTTTTT. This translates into CASSSGQGHADNEKLFF.

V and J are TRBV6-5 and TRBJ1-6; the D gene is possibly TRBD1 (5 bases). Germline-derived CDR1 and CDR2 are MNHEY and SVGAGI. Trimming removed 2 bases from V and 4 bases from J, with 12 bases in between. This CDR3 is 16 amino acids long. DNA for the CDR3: TGTGCCAGCAGTTACAGCGGGACCTCATATAATTCACCCCTCCACTTT. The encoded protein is CASSYSGTSYNSPLHF.

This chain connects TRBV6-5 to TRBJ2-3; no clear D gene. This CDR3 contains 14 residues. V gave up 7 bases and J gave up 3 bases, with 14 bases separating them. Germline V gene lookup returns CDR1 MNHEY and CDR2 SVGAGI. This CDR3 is CASKVSLGTDTQYF. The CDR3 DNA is TGTGCCAGCAAGGTTTCCCTGGGGACAGATACGCAGTATTTT.

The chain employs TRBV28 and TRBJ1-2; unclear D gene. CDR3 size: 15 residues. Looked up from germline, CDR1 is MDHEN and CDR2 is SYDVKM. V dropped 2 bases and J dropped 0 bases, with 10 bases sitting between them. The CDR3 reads CASSLMKVPNYGYTF. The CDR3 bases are TGTGCCAGCAGTTTAATGAAGGTTCCTAACTATGGCTACACCTTC.